This T cell receptor beta chain was identified during a study of regulatory T cells in long-lasting Graves disease. In building TCR beta libraries, iRepertoire HTBI primers were used together with Arm-PCR of CDR3 regions. A single record per CDR3 protein comes from TCRdb applying MiXCR to the multiplex PCR reads. Here the sample spans 600,000 to 800,000 distinct CDR3 sequences, around 32% being singletons. Study-wide findings and caveats: Graves' patients with persistent disease showed TCR diversity lower than patients newly diagnosed.

The time point here: persistent/refractory GD, antithyroid drugs over 5 years with positive TRAb. Isolated PBMC RNA provided the starting material for the TCR library. Patients came from an endocrinology department in Xi'an, China. As for this clonotype: Its specificity is unknown.

The CDR3 spans 13 residues. Germline lookup yields CDR1 DFQATT and CDR2 SNEGSKA (reference sequence). Trimming took 0 bases from V and 4 from J, leaving 9 bases between them. The TCR sequence derives from a female donor with Graves disease. The J gene is TRBJ1-2, the V gene TRBV20-1, with a possible D match to TRBD1 (6 bases). The sample here was peripheral blood mononuclear cells (PBMCs), taken when the disease was refractory, from a patient treated with antithyroid drugs. This CDR3 is CSAREGQLYGYTF. CDR3 DNA: TGCAGTGCTAGAGAGGGACAACTCTATGGCTACACCTTC.